The 8 T cell receptor beta chains below come from one sample, sequenced in a study of blood T cell repertoires in COVID-19. Profiled with immunoSEQ multiplex PCR; TCRdb holds only in-frame clones, not every one. Among approximately 140,000 clones listed, 65% to 85% were seen once. Material: peripheral blood. The receptors originated from a woman aged 80 or over with acute or convalescent COVID-19.

The rearrangement uses TRBV10-1 and TRBJ2-5; no definite D call. V lost 3 bases to trimming and J lost 9 bases, with 11 bases between them. CDR1 and CDR2 from the germline V gene are WNHNN and SYGVQD (reference sequence). The CDR3 extends over 12 amino acids. CDR3 in DNA: TGCGCCAGCAGTGATGCTCCCAGTCCCCAGTACTTC. Its protein product is CASSDAPSPQYF.

This clone has only one observation. Sequence at one end of the junction differs from germline and may be a read error. The chain is built from TRBV10-2 and TRBJ1-5, with TRBD1 matching 8 bases. Germline lookup yields CDR1 WSHSY and CDR2 SAAADI. CDR3 length equals 15 residues. The CDR3 here is CVSSGTGGRNQPQHF. DNA of the CDR3: TGCGTCAGCAGCGGGACAGGAGGCCGCAATCAGCCCCAGCATTTT.

The CDR3 here is CASSESLSYGYTF. The CDR3 DNA sequence: TGTGCCAGCAGTGAATCCCTATCTTATGGCTACACCTTC. The genes are TRBV25-1 and TRBJ1-2, with D unresolved. The germline CDR1 and CDR2 sequences are MGHDK and SYGVNS. The length of the CDR3 is 13 residues. V lost 1 base, J lost 5 bases, and 8 bases lay in between.

The chain is built from TRBV6-2 or TRBV6-3 and TRBJ1-2; 9 nucleotides agree with TRBD1. The CDR3 spans 14 residues. CDR1 and CDR2 from the germline V gene are MNHEY and SVGEGT. Unmatched junction bases numbered 4, after V lost 2 bases and J lost 6 bases. The DNA of the CDR3 is TGTGCCAGCAGTTACATCGGGACAGGGAATGGCTACACCTTC. Its protein product is CASSYIGTGNGYTF.

This rearrangement joins TRBV5-5 to TRBJ1-2; D call uncertain. The V and J ends lost 4 bases and 3 bases respectively, with 19 bases between them. The CDR3 is made up of 16 amino acids. Germline V CDR1 and CDR2: SGHKS, YYEKEE (reference sequence). This chain's CDR3 is CASSARGGVSDYGYTF. The CDR3 DNA sequence: TGTGCCAGCAGCGCCCGAGGCGGGGTCTCAGACTATGGCTACACCTTC.

V gene TRBV5-4 combines with J gene TRBJ1-1, with a possible D match to TRBD1 (5 bases). Germline V gene lookup returns CDR1 SGHNT and CDR2 YYREEE (reference sequence). The CDR3 is 16 amino acids. Trimming took off 4 bases at V and 4 bases at J, with 20 bases between the two ends. CDR3 loop: CASSPGVAGLGTEAFF. The CDR3 DNA reads as TGTGCCAGCAGCCCGGGGGTGGCCGGGCTGGGCACTGAAGCTTTCTTT.

V and J are TRBV6-1 and TRBJ2-5; TRBD2 matches at 9 bases. Trimming cost V 2 bases and J 5 bases; bases outside gene matches: 9. The CDR3 totals 16 residues. Germline lookup yields CDR1 MNHNS and CDR2 SASEGT. CDR3 bases: TGTGCCAGCAGTGAAATCCGAGTTAGCGGGGGTGAGACCCAGTACTTC. Its protein product is CASSEIRVSGGETQYF.

V usage is TRBV5-4 and J usage is TRBJ2-5, with D perhaps TRBD2 (5 bases). The length of the CDR3 is 15 residues. V lost 4 bases to trimming and J lost 4 bases, with 17 bases between them. From germline, CDR1 is SGHNT and CDR2 YYREEE (reference sequence). In DNA, the CDR3 is TGTGCCAGCAGCCGGCGTGAGGGCACACCAGAGACCCAGTACTTC. Translating gives CASSRREGTPETQYF.